These 3 T cell receptor beta chains came from one sample sequenced in a study of control samples from healthy donors and cancer patients. Data came from immunoSEQ multiplex PCR; TCRdb stores just in-frame clones and leaves some out. The data show about 61,000 clones, roughly 89% seen once. Sequencing was done on a sample of PBMCs. The origin of the receptors is a man aged 55 to 70 with colorectal cancer.

The chain employs TRBV5-1 and TRBJ2-7, with unresolved D. V was shortened by 4 bases and J by 0 bases, with 17 bases between the two germline ends. Germline V lookup: CDR1 SGHRS, CDR2 YFSETQ. There are 16 residues in the CDR3. The CDR3 region is CASSTTGAGSSYEQYF. The CDR3 coding sequence is TGCGCCAGCAGCACGACCGGCGCCGGCAGCTCCTACGAGCAGTACTTC.

J is TRBJ2-1 and V is TRBV7-2; 11 positions match TRBD2. Germline lookup yields CDR1 SGHTA and CDR2 FQGNSA. This CDR3 is 15 amino acids long. The V segment lost 4 bases and the J segment 9 bases; nucleotides outside the gene matches: 8. This CDR3 is CASSWTSGPLAEQFF. The CDR3 DNA sequence: TGTGCCAGCAGCTGGACTAGCGGGCCTTTGGCTGAGCAGTTCTTC.

The chain combines TRBV5-4 with TRBJ1-2; 7 bases agree with TRBD1. V gave up 3 bases and J gave up 1 base; unmatched junction bases: 6. The CDR3 covers 15 residues. Per germline, CDR1 SGHNT and CDR2 YYREEE (reference sequence). CDR3 nucleotide sequence: TGTGCCAGCAGCTCGGAGGGGACAGTTAACTATGGCTACACCTTC. Translating gives CASSSEGTVNYGYTF.